Presented here are 2 T cell receptor beta chains from one specimen sequenced in a study of tumor and adjacent non-tumor tissue in lung cancer. This sample's RNA came from whole unsorted tissue. A modified ARM-PCR protocol with three rounds of nested PCR amplified TCRbeta. TCRdb reanalysed the multiplex PCR reads using MiXCR and keeps one entry per CDR3 protein. The sample shows 84,000 or so distinct CDR3 sequences, roughly two thirds of them seen only once. Input material: lung tumor tissue. All receptors derive from a man aged 70 or older with non-small cell lung cancer.

As regards this clonotype: Since the CDR3 does not end with the conserved phenylalanine or tryptophan, this likely comes from a read error. J is TRBJ2-5 and V is TRBV11-2, with D unresolved. The CDR3 sequence is 15 residues long. Germline V gives CDR1 SGHAT, CDR2 FQNNGV. The CDR3 region is CASSPHGGQSEPQYS. DNA of the CDR3: TGTGCCAGCAGCCCCCATGGTGGGCAGTCAGAGCCCCAGTACTCC.

With regard to this clonotype: The junction differs from germline at one of its ends, possibly a read error. The chain uses TRBV6-5 and TRBJ1-5; D is unresolved. Looked up from germline, CDR1 is MNHEY and CDR2 is SVGAGI. This CDR3 comprises 18 residues. The CDR3 region is CASSFLPPSDGSDQHQHF. The CDR3 bases are TGTGCCAGCAGTTTTCTGCCTCCCTCGGATGGGTCCGATCAGCACCAGCATTTT.